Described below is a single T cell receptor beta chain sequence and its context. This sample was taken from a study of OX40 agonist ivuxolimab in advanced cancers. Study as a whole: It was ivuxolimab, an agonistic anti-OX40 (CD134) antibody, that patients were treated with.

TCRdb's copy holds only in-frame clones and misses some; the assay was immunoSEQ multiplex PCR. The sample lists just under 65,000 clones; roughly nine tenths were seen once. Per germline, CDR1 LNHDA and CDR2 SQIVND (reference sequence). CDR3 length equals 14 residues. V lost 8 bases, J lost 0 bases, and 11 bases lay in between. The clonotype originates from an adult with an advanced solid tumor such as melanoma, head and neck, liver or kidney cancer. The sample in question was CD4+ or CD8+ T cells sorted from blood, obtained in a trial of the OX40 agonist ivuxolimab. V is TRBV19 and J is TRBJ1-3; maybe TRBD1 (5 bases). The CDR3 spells CASQRGYSGNTIYF. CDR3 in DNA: TGTGCCAGTCAAAGGGGATACTCTGGAAACACCATATATTTT.